One sample yielded the 30 T cell receptor beta chains listed below, sequenced in a study of vaccination and CD4 T cells after COVID-19. Antigens of these TCRs are unknown. The treatment was: roughly ten-day PBMC culture with coronavirus spike peptide pools or control peptides (ViraFEST assay). CD4+ T cells that had been cultured provided DNA sequenced with the Oncomine TCR Beta short-read assay. TCRdb analysed the PCR reads with MiXCR anew, one entry per CDR3 protein. The top ten hold about 5% of the sample, which has about 15,000 distinct CDR3 sequences, roughly 60% seen once. This specimen was CD4+ T cells from blood, cultured in vitro, taken after SARS-CoV-2 vaccination. Receptor source: a human donor who had recovered from COVID-19.

The chain recombines TRBV20-1 with TRBJ2-2; TRBD2 matches 7 bases. Germline trimming cut 3 bases from V and 2 bases from J; bases unmatched to any gene: 9. The CDR3 is made up of 16 amino acids. From germline, CDR1 is DFQATT and CDR2 SNEGSKA (reference sequence). The CDR3 here is CSASRERGYNTGELFF. The CDR3, as DNA: TGCAGTGCTAGTCGGGAGCGGGGTTACAACACCGGGGAGCTGTTTTTT.

The chain joins TRBV7-3 to TRBJ2-3; D is uncertain. CDR1 is SGHTA and CDR2 is FQGTGA in the germline V gene. V was trimmed by 5 bases and J by 4 bases, leaving 16 bases between them. The CDR3 totals 15 residues. The CDR3 protein is CASSPTSASADTQYF. CDR3 nucleotide sequence: TGTGCCAGCAGCCCAACGTCGGCTAGTGCAGATACGCAGTATTTT. The variable domain in full, completed from reference TRBV7-3 and TRBJ2-3, reads GAGVSQTPSNKVTEKGKYVELRCDPISGHTALYWYRQSLGQGPEFLIYFQGTGAADDSGLPNDRFFAVRPEGSVSTLKIQRTERGDSAVYLCASSPTSASADTQYFGPGTRLTVL.

A few counts support this clonotype. The rearrangement joins TRBV20-1 to TRBJ2-7; the match to TRBD2 covers 12 bases. Unmatched junction bases numbered 8, after V lost 6 bases and J lost 2 bases. CDR1 and CDR2 from the germline V gene are DFQATT and SNEGSKA (reference sequence). This CDR3 has 15 amino acids. CDR3 bases: TGCAGTGCAACCCCACCTAGCGGGGGGGCCTACGAGCAGTACTTC. This gives the protein CSATPPSGGAYEQYF.

This chain uses TRBV20-1 with TRBJ1-2; TRBD1 matches at 8 bases. The CDR3 is made up of 15 amino acids. The germline gives CDR1 DFQATT, CDR2 SNEGSKA (reference sequence). Trimming cost V 2 bases and J 5 bases; bases outside gene matches: 10. The CDR3 region has the DNA TGCAGTGCTAGACCCTTGGGACAGGCAAAATATGGCTACACCTTC. Its translation: CSARPLGQAKYGYTF.

The chain recombines TRBV7-3 with TRBJ2-3; a possible D gene is TRBD2 (7 bases). Trimming removed 1 base at V and 0 bases at J, with 11 bases between. The CDR3 is made up of 16 amino acids. Germline assignment: CDR1 SGHTA and CDR2 FQGTGA. As DNA, the CDR3 is TGTGCCAGCAGCTTAAATGCGGGGGCTAGCACAGATACGCAGTATTTT. Amino acid sequence: CASSLNAGASTDTQYF.

This chain uses TRBV2 with TRBJ1-2, with D possibly being TRBD1 (6 bases). The CDR3 totals 14 residues. V was trimmed by 0 bases and J by 7 bases, leaving 12 bases between them. Looked up from germline, CDR1 is SNHLY and CDR2 is FYNNEI. In DNA, the CDR3 is TGTGCCAGCAGTGAAGCCTGGACAGTAAGTGGCTACACCTTC. Translating it yields CASSEAWTVSGYTF.

The V and J genes are TRBV20-1 and TRBJ1-4; possibly TRBD1 for D (6 bases). Germline assignment: CDR1 DFQATT and CDR2 SNEGSKA (reference sequence). Trimming stripped 3 bases from V and 5 bases from J, with 13 bases between. The CDR3 covers 14 residues. As DNA, the CDR3 is TGCAGTGCTAGCCTACAGGGAACGAATGAAAAACTGTTTTTT. It translates to CSASLQGTNEKLFF.

The chain links TRBV10-3 to TRBJ2-3; 7 bases are shared with TRBD2. V lost 2 bases and J lost 5; bases outside the gene matches: 7. The CDR3 runs to 15 residues. Germline V CDR1 and CDR2: ENHRY, SYGVKD. CDR3 sequence: CAISEKVRGGDTQYF. The CDR3 DNA is TGTGCCATCAGTGAGAAGGTCCGCGGGGGAGATACGCAGTATTTT.

The chain couples TRBV6-1 to TRBJ1-2; possibly TRBD1 for D (5 bases). Trimming left V 2 bases short and J 5 bases short, with 15 bases between. The CDR3 runs 15 residues. Germline V gives CDR1 MNHNS, CDR2 SASEGT. The CDR3 is CASSEHRSGGYGYTF. The CDR3, as DNA: TGTGCCAGCAGTGAACACAGGAGTGGGGGTTATGGCTACACCTTC.

The rearrangement uses TRBV20-1 and TRBJ2-5; 14 bases are shared with TRBD2. Germline V gene lookup returns CDR1 DFQATT and CDR2 SNEGSKA (reference sequence). Trimming removed 6 bases from V and 2 bases from J; junction bases left unmatched: 8. The CDR3 covers 16 residues. The CDR3 is CSAGTSGSGWQETQYF. In DNA, the CDR3 is TGCAGTGCCGGGACTAGCGGGAGTGGATGGCAAGAGACCCAGTACTTC.

This chain joins TRBV20-1 and TRBJ2-1, with TRBD2 matching over 9 bases. The CDR3 sequence is 15 residues long. The germline CDR1 and CDR2 sequences are DFQATT and SNEGSKA (reference sequence). J gave up 2 bases and V 6 bases, and 8 bases lay outside the gene matches. The CDR3 is CSATRTSATYNEQFF. As DNA, the CDR3 is TGCAGTGCGACCCGGACTAGCGCTACCTACAATGAGCAGTTCTTC.

This clonotype was detected once. J is TRBJ1-1 and V is TRBV5-1; D is uncertain. Trimming pared 3 bases from V and 7 bases from J, leaving 16 bases between. CDR1 SGHRS and CDR2 YFSETQ come from the germline V gene. The length of the CDR3 is 14 residues. CDR3 sequence (DNA): TGCGCCAGCAGCTCCCTTCGGTCAAGCAATGAAGCTTTCTTT. Its protein product is CASSSLRSSNEAFF.

This clonotype has more than one count but fewer than ten. The V call is TRBV11-3, the J call TRBJ1-1, with D perhaps matching TRBD1 (5 bases). Germline lookup yields CDR1 SGHNT and CDR2 YENEEA. This CDR3 has 16 amino acids. Trimming stripped 5 bases from V and 0 bases from J, with 16 bases between. Here the CDR3 DNA reads TGTGCCAGCAGCCCCCAAATGGGGCAAATGAACACTGAAGCTTTCTTT. It translates to CASSPQMGQMNTEAFF.

The chain carries TRBV12-3 or TRBV12-4 and TRBJ1-2; D not certain. Between the trimmed V and J ends, which lost 1 base and 0 bases, there was a span of 9 bases. The CDR3 spans 15 residues. CDR3 sequence (DNA): TGTGCCAGCAGTTTAGTGGGCAGATCTAACTATGGCTACACCTTC. Amino acid sequence: CASSLVGRSNYGYTF.

This clonotype appeared a few times. This sequence joins TRBV5-4 and TRBJ2-5; D not certain. V lost 0 bases and J lost 7, with 4 bases in between. CDR1 is SGHNT, CDR2 YYREEE, per germline (reference sequence). The CDR3 is 11 residues long. In DNA form, the CDR3 reads TGTGCCAGCAGCTTGGAAGGGACCCAGTACTTC. This translates into CASSLEGTQYF. Based on the CDR3 plus reference TRBV5-4 and TRBJ2-5, the full variable domain is ETGVTQSPTHLIKTRGQQVTLRCSSQSGHNTVSWYQQALGQGPQFIFQYYREEENGRGNFPPRFSGLQFPNYSSELNVNALELDDSALYLCASSLEGTQYFGPGTRLLVL.

The chain combines TRBV6-1 with TRBJ1-2; 9 bases match TRBD1. The CDR3 spans 14 residues. Trimming cost V 4 bases and J 7 bases; bases outside gene matches: 7. CDR1 is MNHNS, CDR2 SASEGT, per germline. The CDR3 bases are TGTGCCAGCAGTGGACAGGGGGTGCGGGGTGGCTACACCTTC. It yields the protein CASSGQGVRGGYTF.

This sequence joins TRBV7-3 and TRBJ2-2; D is ambiguous. CDR1 is SGHTA and CDR2 is FQGTGA in the germline V gene. CDR3 length: 12 residues. V lost 8 bases, J lost 8 bases, and 12 bases lay in between. CDR3 residues: CASGQTAGELFF. CDR3 DNA: TGTGCCAGCGGGCAGACTGCGGGGGAGCTGTTTTTT.

The chain uses TRBV6-5 and TRBJ2-5; D remains ambiguous. CDR3 length: 12 amino acids. Trimming removed 4 bases from V and 7 bases from J, with 10 bases in between. Germline assignment: CDR1 MNHEY and CDR2 SVGAGI. CDR3 DNA sequence: TGTGCCAGCAGTTCCCCACTCTGGACCCAGTACTTC. Its protein product is CASSSPLWTQYF.

By its share, this clonotype is medium-sized. V gene TRBV7-8 combines with J gene TRBJ1-5; tentative D call: TRBD1 (6 bases). Germline loops: CDR1 SGHVS, CDR2 FQNEAQ. Trimming cost V 1 base and J 4 bases, with 17 bases left between them. The CDR3 sequence is 17 residues long. The CDR3 is CASSLEGQQGINQPQHF. The CDR3 DNA reads as TGTGCCAGCAGCTTAGAAGGTCAACAGGGTATAAATCAGCCCCAGCATTTT.

The V and J genes are TRBV5-1 and TRBJ2-7; tentatively, D is TRBD2 (5 bases). The CDR3 loop spans 17 amino acids. Germline lookup yields CDR1 SGHRS and CDR2 YFSETQ. V was pared by 4 bases and J by 0 bases, with 20 bases between. The CDR3 DNA sequence: TGCGCCAGCAGCGCACCCTCCGGGCGGGTGAGCTCCTACGAGCAGTACTTC. Protein: CASSAPSGRVSSYEQYF.

This chain links TRBV7-2 with TRBJ1-2, with 7 bases identical to TRBD1. Germline loops: CDR1 SGHTA, CDR2 FQGNSA. This CDR3 is built from 14 residues. With 5 bases clipped from V and 5 bases from J, the junction kept 8 bases outside the gene matches. The CDR3 region is CASSSGGQPYGYTF. Written as DNA, the CDR3 is TGTGCCAGCAGCAGTGGGGGACAGCCATATGGCTACACCTTC. The full variable domain, its missing parts supplied by reference TRBV7-2 and TRBJ1-2, is GAGVSQSPSNKVTEKGKDVELRCDPISGHTALYWYRQSLGQGLEFLIYFQGNSAPDKSGLPSDRFSAERTGGSVSTLTIQRTQQEDSAVYLCASSSGGQPYGYTFGSGTRLTVV.

This clonotype has more than one count but fewer than ten. The chain carries TRBV11-2 and TRBJ2-2; D ambiguous. This CDR3 has 12 amino acids. Trimming pared 5 bases from V and 9 bases from J, leaving 10 bases between. CDR1 is SGHAT, CDR2 FQNNGV, per germline. CDR3 residues: CASSLTGRELFF. CDR3 DNA sequence: TGTGCCAGCAGCCTGACCGGTCGGGAGCTGTTTTTT.

The chain combines TRBV7-2 with TRBJ2-5, with 12 nucleotides matching TRBD2. The junction had 5 bases not matched to a gene; V was cut back by 5 bases and J by 7 bases. The length of the CDR3 is 14 residues. Germline CDR1 SGHTA, CDR2 FQGNSA. CDR3 in DNA: TGTGCCAGCAGCGCGACTAGCGGGAGTGGGACCCAGTACTTC. It codes for CASSATSGSGTQYF.

The chain carries TRBV7-8 and TRBJ1-5; D is unresolved. CDR3 length equals 16 residues. Germline loops: CDR1 SGHVS, CDR2 FQNEAQ. With 2 bases removed from V and 11 bases from J, the gap between germline ends came to 22 bases. CDR3 loop: CASSLRIEPPLLAQHF. The CDR3 DNA is TGTGCCAGCAGCTTAAGAATTGAGCCTCCCCTACTAGCCCAGCATTTT.

This chain uses TRBV19 with TRBJ2-7; TRBD1 agrees at 7 bases. CDR1 and CDR2 from the germline V gene are LNHDA and SQIVND (reference sequence). The length of the CDR3 is 13 residues. With V trimmed by 5 bases and J by 6 bases, 7 bases remained unmatched. The CDR3 is CASSPTGPSEQYF. The CDR3 nucleotides read TGTGCCAGTAGTCCGACAGGGCCGAGCGAGCAGTACTTC.

This clonotype appeared a few times. The J gene is TRBJ1-6, the V gene TRBV6-5, with D tentatively TRBD1 (6 bases). The CDR3 consists of 16 residues. V shed 2 bases and J shed 7 bases, with 15 bases lying between them. Germline V CDR1 and CDR2: MNHEY, SVGAGI. Written as DNA, the CDR3 is TGTGCCAGCAGTTACCTAGTCCGGGGGGCAAATTCACCCCTCCACTTT. Translating gives CASSYLVRGANSPLHF.

This clonotype was seen more than once but under ten times. The rearrangement uses TRBV6-1 and TRBJ1-2; D is undetermined. CDR3 length: 14 residues. Germline values: CDR1 MNHNS, CDR2 SASEGT. Between the trimmed V and J ends, which lost 7 bases and 5 bases, there was a span of 17 bases. The CDR3, as DNA: TGTGCCAGCACCGACGCGCGGTTAGCTTATGGCTACACCTTC. Residues: CASTDARLAYGYTF.

The chain combines TRBV5-4 with TRBJ2-5; 10 bases match TRBD1. The CDR3 consists of 15 residues. V lost 6 bases, J lost 4 bases, and 9 bases stayed unmatched. Germline lookup yields CDR1 SGHNT and CDR2 YYREEE (reference sequence). This chain's CDR3 is CASTPGDRGLETQYF. CDR3 in DNA: TGTGCCAGCACCCCTGGGGACAGGGGCCTAGAGACCCAGTACTTC.

The chain uses TRBV7-2 and TRBJ1-3, with D maybe TRBD1 (6 bases). This CDR3 has 15 residues. The V end was cut by 5 bases, the J end by 2 bases, with 13 bases between. Per the germline V gene, CDR1 is SGHTA and CDR2 is FQGNSA. The CDR3 nucleotides read TGTGCCAGCAGCCCAGGGGCAGGGGCTGGAAACACCATATATTTT. Its protein is CASSPGAGAGNTIYF. The full variable domain, rest sourced from reference TRBV7-2 and TRBJ1-3, is GAGVSQSPSNKVTEKGKDVELRCDPISGHTALYWYRQSLGQGLEFLIYFQGNSAPDKSGLPSDRFSAERTGGSVSTLTIQRTQQEDSAVYLCASSPGAGAGNTIYFGEGSWLTVV.

The V and J genes are TRBV6-1 and TRBJ2-7; D is ambiguous. V dropped 5 bases and J dropped 3 bases, with 11 bases sitting between them. CDR1 MNHNS and CDR2 SASEGT come from the germline V gene. The CDR3 runs to 13 residues. CDR3 coding DNA: TGTGCCAGCAGTCTATCCGGGCACTACGAGCAGTACTTC. Its protein is CASSLSGHYEQYF.